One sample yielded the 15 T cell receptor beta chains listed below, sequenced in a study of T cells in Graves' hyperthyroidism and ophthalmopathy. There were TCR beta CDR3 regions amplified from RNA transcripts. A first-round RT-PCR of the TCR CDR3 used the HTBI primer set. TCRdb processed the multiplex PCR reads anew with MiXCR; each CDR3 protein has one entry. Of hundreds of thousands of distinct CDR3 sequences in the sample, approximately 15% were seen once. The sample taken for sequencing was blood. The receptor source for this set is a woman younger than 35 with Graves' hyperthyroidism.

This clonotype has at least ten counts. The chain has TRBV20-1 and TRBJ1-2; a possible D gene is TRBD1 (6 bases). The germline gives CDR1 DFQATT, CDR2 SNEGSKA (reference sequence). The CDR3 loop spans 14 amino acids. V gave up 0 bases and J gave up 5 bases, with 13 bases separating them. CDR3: CSARDPGAWYGYTF. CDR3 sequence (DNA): TGCAGTGCTAGAGATCCGGGGGCATGGTATGGCTACACCTTC.

CDR3 sequence: CSVEVRWQVGRTSELYNEQFF. CDR3 sequence (DNA): TGCAGCGTTGAAGTTCGGTGGCAGGTTGGCCGTACCAGCGAACTCTACAATGAGCAGTTCTTC. This rearrangement joins TRBV29-1 to TRBJ2-1; D not certain. Germline V gene sequence: CDR1 SQVTM, CDR2 ANQGSEA. V dropped 1 base and J dropped 3 bases, with 31 bases sitting between them. The CDR3 sequence is 21 residues long.

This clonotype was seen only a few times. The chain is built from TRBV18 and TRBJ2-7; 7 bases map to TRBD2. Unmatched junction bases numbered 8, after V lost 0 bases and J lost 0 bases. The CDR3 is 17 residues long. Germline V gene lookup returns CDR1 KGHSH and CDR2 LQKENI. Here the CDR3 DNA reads TGTGCCAGCTCACCACCGGGGCCAGCGGGGCCCTCCTACGAGCAGTACTTC. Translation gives CASSPPGPAGPSYEQYF.

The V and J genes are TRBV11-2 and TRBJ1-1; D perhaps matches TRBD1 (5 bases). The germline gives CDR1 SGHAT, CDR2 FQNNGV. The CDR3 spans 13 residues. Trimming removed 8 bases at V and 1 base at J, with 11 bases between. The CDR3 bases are TGTGCCAGCCACCTCAGGGCGAACACTGAAGCTTTCTTT. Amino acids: CASHLRANTEAFF.

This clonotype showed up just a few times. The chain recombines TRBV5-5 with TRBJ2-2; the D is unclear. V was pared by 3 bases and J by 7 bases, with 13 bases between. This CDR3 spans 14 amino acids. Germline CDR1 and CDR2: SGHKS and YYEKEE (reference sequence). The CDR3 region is CASSSAAGVGELFF. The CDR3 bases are TGTGCCAGCAGCTCAGCCGCTGGGGTCGGGGAGCTGTTTTTT.

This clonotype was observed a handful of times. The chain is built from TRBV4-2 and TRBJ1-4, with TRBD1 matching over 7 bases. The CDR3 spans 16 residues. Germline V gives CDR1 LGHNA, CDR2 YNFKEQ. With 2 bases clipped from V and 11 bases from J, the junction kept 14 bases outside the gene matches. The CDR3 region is CASSQSTGTALVKLFF. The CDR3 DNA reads TGTGCCAGCAGCCAATCCACCGGGACAGCCCTTGTGAAACTGTTTTTT.

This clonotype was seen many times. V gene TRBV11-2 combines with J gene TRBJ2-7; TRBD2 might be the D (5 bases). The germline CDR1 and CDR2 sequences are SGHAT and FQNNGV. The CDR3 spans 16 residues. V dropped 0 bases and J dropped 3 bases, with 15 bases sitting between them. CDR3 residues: CASSLDLEGRSYEQYF. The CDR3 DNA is TGTGCCAGCAGCTTAGATCTTGAGGGAAGGAGCTACGAGCAGTACTTC.

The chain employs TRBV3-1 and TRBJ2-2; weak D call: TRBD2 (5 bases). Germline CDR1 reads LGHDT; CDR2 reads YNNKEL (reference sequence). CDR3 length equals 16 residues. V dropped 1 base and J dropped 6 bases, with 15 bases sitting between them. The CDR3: CASSQGTRVFPGELFF. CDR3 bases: TGTGCCAGCAGCCAAGGAACTAGGGTGTTCCCCGGGGAGCTGTTTTTT.

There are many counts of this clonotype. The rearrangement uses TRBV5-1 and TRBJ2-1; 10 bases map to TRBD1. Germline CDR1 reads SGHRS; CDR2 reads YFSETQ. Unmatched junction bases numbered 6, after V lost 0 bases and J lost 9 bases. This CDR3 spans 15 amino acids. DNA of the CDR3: TGCGCCAGCAGCTTGGGGACAGGGGGTTTAAGTGAGCAGTTCTTC. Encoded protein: CASSLGTGGLSEQFF.

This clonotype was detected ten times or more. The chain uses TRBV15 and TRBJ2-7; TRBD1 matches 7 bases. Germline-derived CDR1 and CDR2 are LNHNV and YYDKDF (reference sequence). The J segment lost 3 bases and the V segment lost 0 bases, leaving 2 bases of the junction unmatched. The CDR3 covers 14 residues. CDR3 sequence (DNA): TGTGCCACCAGCAGAGAGACAGGGTTCTACGAGCAGTACTTC. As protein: CATSRETGFYEQYF.

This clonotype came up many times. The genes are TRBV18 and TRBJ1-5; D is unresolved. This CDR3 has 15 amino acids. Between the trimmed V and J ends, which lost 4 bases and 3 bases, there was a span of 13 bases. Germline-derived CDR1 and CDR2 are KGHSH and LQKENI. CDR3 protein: CASSLRGGDNQPQHF. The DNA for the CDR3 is TGTGCCAGCTCACTACGGGGAGGAGACAATCAGCCCCAGCATTTT.

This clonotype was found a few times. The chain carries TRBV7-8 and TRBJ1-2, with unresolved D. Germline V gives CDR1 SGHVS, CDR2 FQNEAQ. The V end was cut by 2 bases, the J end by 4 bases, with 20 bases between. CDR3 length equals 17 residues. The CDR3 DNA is TGTGCCAGCAGCTTAATGGGGTTTCCCCTTACAACCTATGGCTACACCTTC. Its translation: CASSLMGFPLTTYGYTF.

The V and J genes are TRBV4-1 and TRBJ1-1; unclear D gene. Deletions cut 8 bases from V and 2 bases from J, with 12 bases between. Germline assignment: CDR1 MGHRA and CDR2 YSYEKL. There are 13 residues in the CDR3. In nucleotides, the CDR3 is TGCGCCAGCGCCCAGTCACCAAACACTGAAGCTTTCTTT. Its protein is CASAQSPNTEAFF.

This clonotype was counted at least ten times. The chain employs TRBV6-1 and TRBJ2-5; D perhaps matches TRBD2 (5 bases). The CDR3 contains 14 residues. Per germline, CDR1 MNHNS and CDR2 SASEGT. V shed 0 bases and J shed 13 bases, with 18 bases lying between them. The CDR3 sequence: CASSEAQEAEGVYF. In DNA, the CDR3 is TGTGCCAGCAGTGAAGCGCAAGAGGCAGAGGGTGTGTACTTC.

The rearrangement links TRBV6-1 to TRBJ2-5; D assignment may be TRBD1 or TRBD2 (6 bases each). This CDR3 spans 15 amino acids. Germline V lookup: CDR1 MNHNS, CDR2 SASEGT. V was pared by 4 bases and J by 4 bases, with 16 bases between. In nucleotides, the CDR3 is TGTGCCAGCAGTGGAAGGGGGGCGAGGGGAGAGACCCAGTACTTC. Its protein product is CASSGRGARGETQYF.